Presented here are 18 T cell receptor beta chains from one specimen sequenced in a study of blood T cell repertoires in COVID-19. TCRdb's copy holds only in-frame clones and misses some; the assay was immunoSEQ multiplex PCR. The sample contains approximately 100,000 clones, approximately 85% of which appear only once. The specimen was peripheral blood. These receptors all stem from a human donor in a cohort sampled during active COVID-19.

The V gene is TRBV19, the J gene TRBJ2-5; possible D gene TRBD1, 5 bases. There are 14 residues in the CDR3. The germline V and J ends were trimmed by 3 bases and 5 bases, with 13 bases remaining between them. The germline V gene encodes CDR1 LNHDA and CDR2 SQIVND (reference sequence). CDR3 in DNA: TGTGCCAGTAGTATGACAGCAGGCATGGAGACCCAGTACTTC. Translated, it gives CASSMTAGMETQYF. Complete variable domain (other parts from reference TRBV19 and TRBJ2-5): DGGITQSPKYLFRKEGQNVTLSCEQNLNHDAMYWYRQDPGQGLRLIYYSQIVNDFQKGDIAEGYSVSREKKESFPLTVTSAQKNPTAFYLCASSMTAGMETQYFGPGTRLLVL.

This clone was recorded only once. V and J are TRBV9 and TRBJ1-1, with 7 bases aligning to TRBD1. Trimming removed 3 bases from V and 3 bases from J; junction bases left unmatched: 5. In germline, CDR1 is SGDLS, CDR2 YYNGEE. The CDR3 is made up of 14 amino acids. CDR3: CASSDKQGYTEAFF. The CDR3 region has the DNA TGTGCCAGCAGCGACAAACAGGGGTACACTGAAGCTTTCTTT.

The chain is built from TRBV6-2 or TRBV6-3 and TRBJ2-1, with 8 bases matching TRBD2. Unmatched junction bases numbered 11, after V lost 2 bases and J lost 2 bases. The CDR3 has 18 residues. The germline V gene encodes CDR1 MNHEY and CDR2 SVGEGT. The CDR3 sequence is CASSYTHRTSRTYNEQFF. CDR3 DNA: TGTGCCAGCAGTTACACCCACCGGACTAGCCGAACCTACAATGAGCAGTTCTTC.

The CDR3 DNA reads as TGTGCCAGCAGCTTAGTTTGGGACAGCCTTAACTCTGGAAACACCATATATTTT. The encoded protein is CASSLVWDSLNSGNTIYF. The rearrangement uses TRBV7-9 and TRBJ1-3; 7 bases are shared with TRBD1. Germline V CDR1 and CDR2: SEHNR, FQNEAQ (reference sequence). Trimming took 1 base from V and 0 from J; bases not matched to a gene: 9. This CDR3 contains 18 residues.

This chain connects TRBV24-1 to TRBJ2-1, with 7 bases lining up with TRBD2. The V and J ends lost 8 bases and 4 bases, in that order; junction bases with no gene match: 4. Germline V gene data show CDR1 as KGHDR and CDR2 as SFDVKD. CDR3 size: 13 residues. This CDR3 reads CATKASGYNEQFF. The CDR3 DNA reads TGTGCCACCAAGGCTAGCGGATACAATGAGCAGTTCTTC.

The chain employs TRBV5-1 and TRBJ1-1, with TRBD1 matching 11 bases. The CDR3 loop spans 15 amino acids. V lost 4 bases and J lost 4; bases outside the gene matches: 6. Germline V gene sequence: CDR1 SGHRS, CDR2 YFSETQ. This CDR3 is CASSGGQGAGTEAFF. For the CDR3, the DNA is TGCGCCAGCAGCGGTGGACAGGGGGCGGGCACTGAAGCTTTCTTT. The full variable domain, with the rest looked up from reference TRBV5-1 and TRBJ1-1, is KAGVTQTPRYLIKTRGQQVTLSCSPISGHRSVSWYQQTPGQGLQFLFEYFSETQRNKGNFPGRFSGRQFSNSRSEMNVSTLELGDSALYLCASSGGQGAGTEAFFGQGTRLTVV.

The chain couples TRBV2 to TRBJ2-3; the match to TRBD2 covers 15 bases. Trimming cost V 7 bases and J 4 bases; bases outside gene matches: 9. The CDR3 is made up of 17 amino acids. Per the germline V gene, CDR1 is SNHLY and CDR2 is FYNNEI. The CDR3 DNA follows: TGTGCCAGCATCCTAAAGAGGACTAGCGGGGGGGCAGATACGCAGTATTTT. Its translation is CASILKRTSGGADTQYF.

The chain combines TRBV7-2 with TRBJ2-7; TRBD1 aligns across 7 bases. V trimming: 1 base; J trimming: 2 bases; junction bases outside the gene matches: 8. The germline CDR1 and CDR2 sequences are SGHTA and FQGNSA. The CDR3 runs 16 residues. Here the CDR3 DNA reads TGTGCCAGCAGCTTAGTGACAGGGACGTTGGCCTACGAGCAGTACTTC. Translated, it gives CASSLVTGTLAYEQYF. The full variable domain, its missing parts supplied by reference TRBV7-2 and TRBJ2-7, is GAGVSQSPSNKVTEKGKDVELRCDPISGHTALYWYRQSLGQGLEFLIYFQGNSAPDKSGLPSDRFSAERTGGSVSTLTIQRTQQEDSAVYLCASSLVTGTLAYEQYFGPGTRLTVT.

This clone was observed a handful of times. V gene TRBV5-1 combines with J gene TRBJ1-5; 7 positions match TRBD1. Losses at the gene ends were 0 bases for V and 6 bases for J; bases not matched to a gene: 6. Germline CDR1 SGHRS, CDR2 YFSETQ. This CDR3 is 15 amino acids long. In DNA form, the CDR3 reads TGCGCCAGCAGCTTGGGGGTGACAGGGAGTCAGCCCCAGCATTTT. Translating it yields CASSLGVTGSQPQHF.

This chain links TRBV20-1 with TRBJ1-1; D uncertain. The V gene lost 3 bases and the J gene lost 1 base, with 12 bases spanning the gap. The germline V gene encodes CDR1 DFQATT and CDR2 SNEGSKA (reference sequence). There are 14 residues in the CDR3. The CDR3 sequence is CSASRGRWNTEAFF. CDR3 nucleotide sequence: TGCAGTGCTAGTAGAGGGAGATGGAACACTGAAGCTTTCTTT.

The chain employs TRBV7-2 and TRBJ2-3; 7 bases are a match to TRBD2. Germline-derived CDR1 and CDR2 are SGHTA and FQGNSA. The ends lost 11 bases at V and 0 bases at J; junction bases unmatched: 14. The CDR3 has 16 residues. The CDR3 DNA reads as TGTGCCTCTCGGGACGGGGGGTCCTTTAGCACAGATACGCAGTATTTT. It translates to CASRDGGSFSTDTQYF.

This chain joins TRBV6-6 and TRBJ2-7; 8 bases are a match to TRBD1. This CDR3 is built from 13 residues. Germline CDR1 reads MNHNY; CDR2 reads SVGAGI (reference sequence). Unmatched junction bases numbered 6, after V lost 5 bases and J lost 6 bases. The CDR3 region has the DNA TGTGCCAGCAGTAATGGACAGGGTGGCGAGCAGTACTTC. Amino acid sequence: CASSNGQGGEQYF.

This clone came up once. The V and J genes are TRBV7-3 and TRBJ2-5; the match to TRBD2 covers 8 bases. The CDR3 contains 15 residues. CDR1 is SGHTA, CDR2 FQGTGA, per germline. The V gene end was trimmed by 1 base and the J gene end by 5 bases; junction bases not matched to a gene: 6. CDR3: CASSLRGTRVETQYF. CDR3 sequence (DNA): TGTGCCAGCAGCTTAAGAGGGACTAGGGTGGAGACCCAGTACTTC.

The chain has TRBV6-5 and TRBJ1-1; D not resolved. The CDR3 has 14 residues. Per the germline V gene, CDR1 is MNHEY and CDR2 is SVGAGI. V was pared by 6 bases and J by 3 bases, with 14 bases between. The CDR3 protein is CASRRLREDTEAFF. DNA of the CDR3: TGTGCCAGCAGGAGACTCCGTGAGGACACTGAAGCTTTCTTT.

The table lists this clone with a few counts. As DNA, the CDR3 is TGTGCCAGCAGTGAGACTAGCGGGAGCACCGGGGAGCTGTTTTTT. Translating it yields CASSETSGSTGELFF. This chain links TRBV6-1 with TRBJ2-2, with 12 bases lining up with TRBD2. Unmatched junction bases numbered 0, after V lost 3 bases and J lost 4 bases. The CDR3 runs to 15 residues. Germline assignment: CDR1 MNHNS and CDR2 SASEGT.

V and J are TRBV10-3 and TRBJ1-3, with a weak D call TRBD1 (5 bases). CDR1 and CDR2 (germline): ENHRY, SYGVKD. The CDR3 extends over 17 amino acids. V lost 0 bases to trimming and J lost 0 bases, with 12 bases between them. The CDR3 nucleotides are TGTGCCATCAGTGAGTCGTTCGGGGGAAGCTCTGGAAACACCATATATTTT. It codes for CAISESFGGSSGNTIYF.

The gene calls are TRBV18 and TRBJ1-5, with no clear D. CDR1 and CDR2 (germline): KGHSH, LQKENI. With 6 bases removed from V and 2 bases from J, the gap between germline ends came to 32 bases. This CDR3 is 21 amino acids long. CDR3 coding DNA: TGTGCCAGCTCGCCTGATCAGTCTTCGGGATCCTTACAAGGAGGCAATCAGCCCCAGCATTTT. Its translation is CASSPDQSSGSLQGGNQPQHF.

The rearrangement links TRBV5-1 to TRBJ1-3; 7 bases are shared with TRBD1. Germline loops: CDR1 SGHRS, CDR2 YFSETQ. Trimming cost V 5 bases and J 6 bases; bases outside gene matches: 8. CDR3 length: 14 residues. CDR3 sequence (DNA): TGCGCCAGCAGGAGACAGGGAAAGGAAAACACCATATATTTT. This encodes CASRRQGKENTIYF.